The T cell receptor (beta chain) described here comes from a study of CD8+ T cells in alopecia areata (dated by TCRdb to the late 2010s). With respect to the entire study: The treated patients took part in an open-label pilot trial in which moderate-to-severe alopecia areata was treated with oral tofacitinib at 5 to 10 mg twice daily. Tofacitinib was given for 6 to 18 months, followed by 6 months of follow-up off drug to assess delayed response and recurrence. Tofacitinib-treated patients had biopsies at baseline and at 4 and 24 weeks of treatment, with a later scalp biopsy in several patients. The RNA source kit depended on sample type: the PAXgene miRNA kit for fixed scalp, the miRNeasy kit for PBMCs, and the RNeasy kit for mouse skin. In both human patients and the C3H/HeJ mouse model, the study applied high-throughput TCRbeta sequencing to look at T cell clonal expansion in alopecia areata. Clonality in the scalp was compared among normal scalp (n=4), patchy alopecia areata scalp (n=8), and alopecia totalis/universalis scalp (n=8). immunoSEQ multiplex PCR using 35 Vbeta forward primers and 13 Jbeta reverse primers was used to amplify TCRbeta CDR3 regions. In humans, TCRbeta sequencing was performed on scalp tissue and on sorted CD4+ and CD8+ peripheral blood T cells from healthy controls and from patients with patchy or totalis/universalis alopecia areata. Overall study results and their limits: Lesional scalp, especially in alopecia totalis/universalis, showed higher clonality and more expanded CD8+ clones than normal scalp, suggesting antigenic drive. Compared with mice, TCR sequences shared between patients were less clear, possibly partly because of HLA diversity across the patient population. Unlike mouse skin, which is dominated by gammadelta T cells, normal human skin has resident alphabeta T cells that are also sequenced, and this complicates analysis of the scalp TCR repertoire.

With respect to this clone: No antigen is known for it. Per-nucleotide qualities are absent, and no much larger clonotype sits a single base away.

Receptor libraries were prepared by the immunoSEQ multiplex PCR assay. RNA was extracted from all samples and reverse transcribed into cDNA as template for TCR sequencing. First-strand cDNA was synthesized with SuperScript III using a 2:1 mix of oligo-dT and random hexamers. Amplification bias was assessed with a synthetic immune receptor repertoire, and residual bias was removed computationally. Under the source paper's analysis protocol: After raw reads were preprocessed to remove errors, the CDR3 was defined following IMGT conventions as running from the conserved cysteine to phenylalanine. Clonality was computed as 1 minus the Shannon entropy, with the entropy normalized by log2 of the number of productive unique TCRs. Whether each scalp clone was CD4 or CD8 was inferred by checking scalp TCRbeta sequences against the CD4 and CD8 repertoires from sorted blood. What TCRdb holds here is the immuneACCESS table cut down to in-frame rearrangements. Part of the clones is not present; checked against another copy, under half of the missing clones reflect an unresolved V gene, and the others are unexplained. V, J and clone size are those of that table, while D and trimming were read from the DNA. This sample comprises 140,000 to 150,000 clones, roughly 50% of them detected only once. About 6.3% of the sample lies in the top ten.

Reading from cysteine to phenylalanine, the CDR3 counts 13 amino acids. Only CDR3 DNA is held: 39 bases, read in frame from base 1. The germline V gene provides CDR1 SGHDT and CDR2 YYEEEE. The V end loses 2 bases and the J end loses 3 bases, and a stretch of 8 bases separates them. Peripheral blood and lesional scalp punch biopsies were obtained from patients with alopecia areata. PBMCs were isolated by density centrifugation and stained for CD3, CD4 and CD8, and CD4+ and CD8+ T cells were sorted on a FACSAria. This receptor was obtained from a human donor with alopecia areata. Sequencing was performed on CD4+ T cells sorted from blood. Recombination linked TRBV5-6 to TRBJ2-5; a confident D gene designation cannot be given. CDR3 reads: CASSFAPEETQYF. The nucleotide sequence reads TGTGCCAGCAGCTTCGCACCCGAAGAGACCCAGTACTTC.